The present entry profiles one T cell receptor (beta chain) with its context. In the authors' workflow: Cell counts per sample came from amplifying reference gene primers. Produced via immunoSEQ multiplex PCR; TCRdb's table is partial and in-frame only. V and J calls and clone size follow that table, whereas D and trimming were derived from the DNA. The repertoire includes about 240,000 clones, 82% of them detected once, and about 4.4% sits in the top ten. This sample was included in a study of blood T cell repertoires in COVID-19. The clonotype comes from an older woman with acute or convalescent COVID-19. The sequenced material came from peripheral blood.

CDR3 loop: CASSPRSRTFYNEQFF. For the CDR3, the DNA is TGTGCCAGCAGCCCCAGGTCCAGGACATTTTACAATGAGCAGTTCTTC. The chain joins TRBV3-1 (or the pseudogene TRBV3-2) to TRBJ2-1; D perhaps matches TRBD1 (5 bases). The CDR3 spans 16 residues. V was cut by 4 bases and J by 4 bases, with 17 bases left in between. Germline CDR1 is LGHDT and CDR2 is YNNKEL (reference sequence).